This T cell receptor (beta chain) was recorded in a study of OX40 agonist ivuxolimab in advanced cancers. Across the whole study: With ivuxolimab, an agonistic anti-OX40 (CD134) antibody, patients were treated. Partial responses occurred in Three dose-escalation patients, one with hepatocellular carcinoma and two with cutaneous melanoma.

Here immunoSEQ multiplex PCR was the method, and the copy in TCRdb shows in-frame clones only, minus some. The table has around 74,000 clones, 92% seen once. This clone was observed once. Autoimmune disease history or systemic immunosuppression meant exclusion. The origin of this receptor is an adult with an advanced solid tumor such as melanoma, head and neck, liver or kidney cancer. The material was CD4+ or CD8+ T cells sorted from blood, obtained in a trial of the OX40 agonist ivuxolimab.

CDR3 DNA sequence: TGTGCCAGCGCAGTGACGGGCACAGATACGCAGTATTTT. Protein: CASAVTGTDTQYF. The chain joins TRBV6-6 to TRBJ2-3; D is undetermined. V was shortened by 8 bases and J by 1 base, with 10 bases between the two germline ends. Germline CDR1 reads MNHNY; CDR2 reads SVGAGI (reference sequence). The CDR3 is 13 residues long.